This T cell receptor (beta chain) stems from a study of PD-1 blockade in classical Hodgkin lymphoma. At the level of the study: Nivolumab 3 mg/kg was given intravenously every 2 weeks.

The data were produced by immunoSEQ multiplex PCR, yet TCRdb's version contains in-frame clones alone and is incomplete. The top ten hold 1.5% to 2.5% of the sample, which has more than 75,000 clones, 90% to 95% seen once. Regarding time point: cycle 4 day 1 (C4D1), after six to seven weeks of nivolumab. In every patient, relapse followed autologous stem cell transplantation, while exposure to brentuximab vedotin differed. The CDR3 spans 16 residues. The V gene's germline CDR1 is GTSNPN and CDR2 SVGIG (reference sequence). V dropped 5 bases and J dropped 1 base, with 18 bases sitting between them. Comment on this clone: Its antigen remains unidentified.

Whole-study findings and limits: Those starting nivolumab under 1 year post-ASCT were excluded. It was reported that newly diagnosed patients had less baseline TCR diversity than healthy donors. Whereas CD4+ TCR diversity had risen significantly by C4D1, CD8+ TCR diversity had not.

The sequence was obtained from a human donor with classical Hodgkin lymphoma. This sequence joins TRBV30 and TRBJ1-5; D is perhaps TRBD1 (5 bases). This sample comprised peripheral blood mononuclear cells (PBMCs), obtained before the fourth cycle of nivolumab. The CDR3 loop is CAWDTGRRASNQPQHF. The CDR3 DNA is TGTGCCTGGGATACAGGTCGGAGGGCGAGCAATCAGCCCCAGCATTTT.